This T cell receptor beta chain was documented in a study of response to subunit inactivated influenza vaccine (dated by TCRdb to the late 2010s). Looking at the study overall: The study used deep quantitative T cell receptor repertoire profiling to track responses to a trivalent subunit inactivated influenza vaccine. Summary of the overall study and its limitations: The authors suggested that each seasonal influenza vaccination may recruit only a limited number of new T cells.

This clonotype was found a few times. No antigen is known for it. No qualities accompany the bases; no much larger clone lies one base away. To prepare the library, RT-PCR was applied. The sample was run on an Illumina HiSeq 2500. TCRdb passed the public sequencing reads through fastp at Q25 and MiXCR, retaining productive beta sequences. All rows with the same CDR3 protein become a single entry with the most common DNA and genes. The sample yields hundreds of thousands of distinct CDR3 sequences; approximately 15% were counted once. Together, the top ten hold approximately 3% of the sample. The CDR3 measures 11 amino acids from cysteine to phenylalanine. CDR3 DNA only is kept here, 33 bases in frame from base 1. The junction shows trimming of 1 base on V and 13 bases on J, and the gene matches do not reach 4 bases of it. Reading the germline V gene (reference sequence) gives CDR1 DFQATT and CDR2 SNEGSKA.

The chain is made from TRBV20-1 and TRBJ2-5; 9 central nucleotides agree with TRBD2. Material: CD4+ T cells sorted from PBMCs, obtained roughly 24 months after vaccination. The TCR comes from a man between 50 and 69 years old who received an inactivated influenza vaccine. Donor details come from another sample of the same person, matched by shared clones. The CDR3: CSARGLAGTYF. The sequenced DNA is TGCAGTGCTAGAGGGCTAGCGGGGACGTACTTC.